The 21 T cell receptor beta chains in this list originate from one sample, sequenced in a study of cytomegalovirus exposure and HLA in healthy donors. PCR used 60 Vbeta primers and 13 Jbeta primers. Generated by immunoSEQ multiplex PCR, the TCRdb table keeps only in-frame clones and is missing some. The sample has around 130,000 clones, approximately 80% seen once; the top ten hold around 3%. The source material was PBMCs. Every receptor here comes from a woman under 30 in good health and CMV-seropositive.

The gene calls are TRBV7-6 and TRBJ1-1; D might be TRBD1 (6 bases). CDR1 is SGHVS and CDR2 is FNYEAQ in the germline V gene. The CDR3 extends over 15 amino acids. Trimming shortened V by 1 base and J by 0 bases, and 9 bases separated the two germline ends. In nucleotides, the CDR3 is TGTGCCAGCAGCTTAGATGGGGGCATGAACACTGAAGCTTTCTTT. Protein product: CASSLDGGMNTEAFF.

This clone was observed a single time. This chain joins TRBV10-2 and TRBJ1-1, with no clear D. This CDR3 has 14 amino acids. Per the germline V gene, CDR1 is WSHSY and CDR2 is SAAADI. The ends were cut back, 7 bases at V and 4 bases at J, with 16 bases in the middle. Here the CDR3 DNA reads TGCGCCAGCACCCACAGAGAGCTGGGCACTGAAGCTTTCTTT. It translates to CASTHRELGTEAFF.

The chain employs TRBV30 and TRBJ2-1; 14 nucleotides agree with TRBD2. This CDR3 spans 15 amino acids. Germline V lookup: CDR1 GTSNPN, CDR2 SVGIG (reference sequence). V lost 4 bases, J lost 5 bases, and 4 bases stayed unmatched. As DNA, the CDR3 is TGTGCCTGGATGGGACTAGCGGGGGCCAACAATGAGCAGTTCTTC. This sequence encodes CAWMGLAGANNEQFF.

The chain joins TRBV6-5 to TRBJ1-6; D unclear. CDR3 length equals 12 residues. Deletions cut 7 bases from V and 7 bases from J, with 8 bases between. Germline V gene sequence: CDR1 MNHEY, CDR2 SVGAGI. The CDR3 sequence is CASKGGNSPLHF. Here the CDR3 DNA reads TGTGCCAGCAAAGGAGGGAATTCACCCCTCCACTTT.

V usage is TRBV6-5 and J usage is TRBJ1-2; 7 nucleotides agree with TRBD1. This CDR3 comprises 14 residues. Germline CDR1 reads MNHEY; CDR2 reads SVGAGI. V lost 0 bases to trimming and J lost 6 bases; unmatched junction nucleotides: 4. Here the CDR3 DNA reads TGTGCCAGCAGTTACTCAGGGGGCGGCGATGGCTACACCTTC. This gives the protein CASSYSGGGDGYTF.

The V and J genes are TRBV4-1 and TRBJ2-4; 7 bases are shared with TRBD1. Germline lookup yields CDR1 MGHRA and CDR2 YSYEKL. This CDR3 has 14 residues. V trimming: 1 base; J trimming: 5 bases; junction bases outside the gene matches: 2. The CDR3: CASSQAGQQNIQYF. The CDR3 nucleotides are TGCGCCAGCAGCCAAGCGGGACAGCAAAACATTCAGTACTTC.

The CDR3 protein is CASSQRASGVQETQYF. CDR3 sequence (DNA): TGCGCCAGCAGCCAAAGGGCTAGCGGGGTCCAAGAGACCCAGTACTTC. The V and J genes are TRBV4-1 and TRBJ2-5; TRBD2 agrees at 9 bases. V lost 2 bases to trimming and J lost 1 base; unmatched junction nucleotides: 5. The germline CDR1 and CDR2 sequences are MGHRA and YSYEKL. The CDR3 loop spans 16 amino acids.

The chain combines TRBV4-1 with TRBJ1-5, with 8 bases lining up with TRBD1. This CDR3 is built from 18 residues. Germline CDR1 is MGHRA and CDR2 is YSYEKL. Losses at the gene ends were 3 bases for V and 3 bases for J; bases not matched to a gene: 13. Here the CDR3 reads CASSQVLKRTGYNQPQHF. The CDR3 region has the DNA TGCGCCAGCAGCCAGGTCTTAAAACGGACAGGGTACAATCAGCCCCAGCATTTT.

V and J are TRBV5-1 and TRBJ2-3, with 8 bases that match TRBD2. The CDR3 covers 16 residues. The trim removed 3 bases at V and 0 bases at J, leaving 6 bases unmatched. The germline gives CDR1 SGHRS, CDR2 YFSETQ. As DNA, the CDR3 is TGCGCCAGCAGCTCGCGGGGGGTTACTAGCACAGATACGCAGTATTTT. Its protein product is CASSSRGVTSTDTQYF.

The chain has TRBV6-6 and TRBJ2-7, with TRBD2 as a possible D gene (6 bases). Germline V gene lookup returns CDR1 MNHNY and CDR2 SVGAGI (reference sequence). Trimming removed 8 bases from V and 0 bases from J, with 14 bases in between. The CDR3 consists of 14 residues. The chain's CDR3 is CASGRSLRSYEQYF. The CDR3 nucleotides read TGTGCCAGCGGGAGGAGCCTACGCTCCTACGAGCAGTACTTC.

The V call is TRBV6-4, the J call TRBJ1-4, with TRBD1 matching 7 bases. The CDR3 loop spans 12 amino acids. Germline V gives CDR1 MRHNA, CDR2 SNTAGT. With V trimmed by 6 bases and J by 8 bases, 3 bases remained unmatched. The CDR3 sequence: CASRGGQEKLFF. The CDR3 bases are TGTGCCAGCAGAGGGGGACAGGAAAAACTGTTTTTT.

The chain joins TRBV25-1 to TRBJ2-2, with a tentative D call TRBD1 (5 bases). CDR1 is MGHDK and CDR2 is SYGVNS in the germline V gene. This CDR3 region has 13 residues. Trimming shortened V by 2 bases and J by 4 bases, and 5 bases separated the two germline ends. In DNA, the CDR3 is TGTGCCAGCAGTGAAGGGGCCACCGGGGAGCTGTTTTTT. It yields the protein CASSEGATGELFF.

This clone is a singleton in its sample. The V call is TRBV13, the J call TRBJ2-1; 9 positions match TRBD2. From germline, CDR1 is PRHDT and CDR2 FYEKMQ (reference sequence). The V gene end was trimmed by 1 base and the J gene end by 7 bases; junction bases not matched to a gene: 11. The CDR3 runs 17 residues. The CDR3 region is CASSLATAGGLQNEQFF. CDR3 in DNA: TGTGCCAGCAGCTTAGCCACGGCGGGGGGGCTCCAAAATGAGCAGTTCTTC.

This chain uses TRBV6-1 with TRBJ2-3, with 8 bases that match TRBD1. CDR1 is MNHNS and CDR2 is SASEGT in the germline V gene. The CDR3 contains 13 residues. The V and J ends lost 7 bases and 1 base, in that order; junction bases with no gene match: 1. The DNA for the CDR3 is TGTGCCAGCACGGACAGGGGCACAGATACGCAGTATTTT. Its translation: CASTDRGTDTQYF.

The gene calls are TRBV11-3 and TRBJ1-1, with D perhaps TRBD1 (6 bases). Germline V CDR1 and CDR2: SGHNT, YENEEA. The CDR3 sequence is 13 residues long. With 3 bases removed from V and 5 bases from J, the gap between germline ends came to 10 bases. The CDR3 sequence is CASSFEGGTEAFF. The CDR3 DNA sequence: TGTGCCAGCAGCTTCGAAGGGGGAACTGAAGCTTTCTTT.

V is TRBV5-4 and J is TRBJ2-2, with TRBD2 identical over 8 bases. The trim removed 1 base at V and 7 bases at J, leaving 6 bases unmatched. From germline, CDR1 is SGHNT and CDR2 YYREEE (reference sequence). The CDR3 spans 15 residues. The CDR3 region has the DNA TGTGCCAGCAGCTTGTCGGGGGGGCTGAGCGGGGAGCTGTTTTTT. Translating it yields CASSLSGGLSGELFF.

The CDR3 spells CASSDEGGQGYTGELFF. For the CDR3, the DNA is TGTGCCAGCAGTGATGAGGGGGGACAGGGATACACCGGGGAGCTGTTTTTT. This sequence joins TRBV6-1 and TRBJ2-2; TRBD1 agrees at 9 bases. The V segment lost 3 bases and the J segment 3 bases; nucleotides outside the gene matches: 8. In germline, CDR1 is MNHNS, CDR2 SASEGT. The CDR3 is 17 amino acids.

This clone has just one count. This chain uses TRBV5-1 with TRBJ1-5, with D possibly being TRBD1 (5 bases). Trimming cost V 4 bases and J 4 bases, with 15 bases left between them. The CDR3 is 15 residues long. Germline lookup yields CDR1 SGHRS and CDR2 YFSETQ. The CDR3 DNA reads TGCGCCAGCAGCGTAGGATCGGGGGGGAATCAGCCCCAGCATTTT. Its protein product is CASSVGSGGNQPQHF.

V usage is TRBV7-9 and J usage is TRBJ1-5; D unresolved. Trimming removed 1 base at V and 2 bases at J, with 12 bases between. Germline CDR1 and CDR2: SEHNR and FQNEAQ (reference sequence). This CDR3 has 16 amino acids. In nucleotides, the CDR3 is TGTGCCAGCAGCTTAGTGAGTTTTGAGGGCAATCAGCCCCAGCATTTT. It translates to CASSLVSFEGNQPQHF.

The CDR3 nucleotides read TGTGCCAGCAGTTACTCGGGTTGGCAGCGGGGGACCCAGTACTTC. Translation: CASSYSGWQRGTQYF. The gene calls are TRBV6-5 and TRBJ2-5, with 7 bases lining up with TRBD2. The CDR3 is 15 residues long. Germline values: CDR1 MNHEY, CDR2 SVGAGI. Trimming removed 0 bases from V and 7 bases from J; junction bases left unmatched: 8.

This chain uses TRBV6-1 with TRBJ1-5, with no clear D. Between the trimmed V and J ends, which lost 2 bases and 0 bases, there was a span of 17 bases. The CDR3 runs to 18 residues. CDR1 and CDR2 from the germline V gene are MNHNS and SASEGT. In DNA form, the CDR3 reads TGTGCCAGCAGTGAACAAGCCTACCAGGCCGATAGCAATCAGCCCCAGCATTTT. Translation: CASSEQAYQADSNQPQHF.